The entry below describes one T cell receptor beta chain. Its antigen is unknown. No quality values exist for individual bases; no much larger clone is one base distant. This sample is drawn from a study of beta chain features in type 1 diabetes (dated by TCRdb to the late 2010s). General notes on the study: Mean age, gender distribution, total cell number and subset yield were not different between patients and healthy donors. A total of some 100,000,000 sorted cells were examined across all samples, and a strong correlation was observed between cell number per subset and RNA yield. The study compared TCRB repertoires of sorted circulating CD4+ T cell subsets between recently diagnosed type 1 diabetes patients and matched healthy donors. Regulatory and stem cell-like memory subsets were obtained from only 8 patients and roughly 8 healthy donors, while naive and central memory subsets were obtained from all 28 donors.

Each donor gave one peripheral blood draw, averaging roughly 0.11 L, which was collected into heparinised tubes. Using a panel that included CD45RO, CCR7, CD25, CD127, CD95 and CD27, naive, central memory, regulatory and stem cell-like memory CD4+ T cells were sorted on a BD FACSAria II. All sorted populations exceeded 95% purity. PBMCs were isolated immediately by Lymphoprep density gradient centrifugation and stained directly without culture. So that batch effects would be minimized, each experiment stained and sorted samples in pairs, pairing one healthy donor with one patient. The entire amount of isolated RNA was reverse transcribed using the High Capacity cDNA Reverse Transcription Kit, so the sequenced TCRB transcripts were expressed ones. For stem cell-like memory T cell samples, survey-depth immunoSEQ sequencing was used, averaging around 1 million total reads per sample. Sorted cells were lysed in RLT buffer, and RNA was extracted using DNase-treated RNeasy Micro or Mini kits according to cell number. To prevent cross-contamination, each cell subset was processed individually, whereas patient and healthy donor samples were processed jointly. TCRB sequences were amplified from cDNA with the immunoSEQ multiplex PCR, producing 87-bp fragments spanning the CDR3 region. Amplicons were sequenced on the Illumina HiSeq platform. In the paper's pipeline: PCR bias was computationally corrected using synthetic template baselines, reads within Hamming distance 2 were collapsed, and singletons that could not be merged were discarded. Reads were aligned against IMGT to assign V, D and J genes, CDR3 length and insertions or deletions at six rearrangement sites. Clonotype counts were normalized to sorted cell number within each subset before computing true diversity and Gini coefficients with the tcR R package. Repertoire sharing was quantified using the overlap coefficient calculated on TCRB nucleotide sequences. This is the immuneACCESS table as TCRdb keeps it, with only in-frame sequences that have V and J called. A part of the clones is gone; compared with another copy, unresolved V genes explain less than half, and the rest is unexplained. The V and J calls and clone size were taken over from that table, and D and trimming were inferred from the DNA. Here the sample has some 47,000 clones; approximately 40% occur a single time. The ten largest clonotypes hold over 0.1% of the sample.

Broader findings and caveats from the paper: Because cDNA was sequenced instead of genomic DNA, highly expressing activated cells could be over-represented, though the groups showed no difference in activation or CD3 levels. Naive, central memory and regulatory TCRB repertoires appeared to be more alike among patients than among healthy donors. A moderate but significant shortening of TCRB CDR3 length was observed in type 1 diabetes patients in all four CD4+ subsets. Shorter templates might have been favored by PCR, but patient and control samples were amplified and corrected together, so both groups would have been affected equally by any skew. Only small numbers of individuals were included in the HLA sub-analyses, which left unresolved whether HLA type had any influence on TCRB rearrangement. At VDJ recombination sites, type 1 diabetes patients had fewer insertions and more deleted nucleotides, which implies abnormalities in thymic rearrangement.

The CDR3 spans 14 residues, from the cysteine through the phenylalanine. The retained sequence is limited to the CDR3, 42 bases, with the frame set at the first base. CDR1 and CDR2 (SGHTA, FQGTGA) derive from the germline V gene. The V end gives up 2 bases and the J end 10 bases, leaving 2 bases in the junction not matched to a gene. The clonotype comes from a man younger than 40 with type 1 diabetes. The sequence links TRBV7-3 to TRBJ2-1; 13 middle bases align to TRBD2. Input material: stem cell memory CD4+ T cells from blood. The cell subset or site label, as the study defines it: stem cell-like memory CD4+ T cells. The nucleotides read TGTGCCAGCAGCTTATCGGGACTAGCGGGAGAGCAGTTCTTC. The encoded protein is CASSLSGLAGEQFF.